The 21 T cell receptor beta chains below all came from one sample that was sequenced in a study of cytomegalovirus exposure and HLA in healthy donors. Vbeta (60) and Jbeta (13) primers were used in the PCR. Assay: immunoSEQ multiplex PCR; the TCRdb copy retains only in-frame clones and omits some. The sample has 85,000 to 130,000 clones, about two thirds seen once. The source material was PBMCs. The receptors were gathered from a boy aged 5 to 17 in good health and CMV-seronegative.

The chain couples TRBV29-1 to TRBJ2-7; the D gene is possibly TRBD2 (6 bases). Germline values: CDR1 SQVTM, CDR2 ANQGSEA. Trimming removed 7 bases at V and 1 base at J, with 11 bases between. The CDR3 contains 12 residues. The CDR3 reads CSARDSSYEQYF. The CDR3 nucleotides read TGCAGCGCCCGGGACTCATCCTACGAGCAGTACTTC.

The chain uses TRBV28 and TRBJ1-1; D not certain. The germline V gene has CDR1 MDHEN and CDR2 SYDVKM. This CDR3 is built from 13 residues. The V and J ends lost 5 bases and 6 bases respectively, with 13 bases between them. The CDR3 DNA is TGTGCCAGCAGTCTCTCATTCCTAGCTGAAGCTTTCTTT. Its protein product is CASSLSFLAEAFF.

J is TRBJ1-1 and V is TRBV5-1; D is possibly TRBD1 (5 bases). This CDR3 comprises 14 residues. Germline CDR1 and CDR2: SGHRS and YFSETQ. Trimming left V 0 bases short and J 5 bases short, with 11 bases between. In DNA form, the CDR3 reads TGCGCCAGCAGCTTGGCCGGGGGTCGGACTGAAGCTTTCTTT. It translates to CASSLAGGRTEAFF.

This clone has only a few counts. The CDR3 protein is CASNKLAGGYNEQFF. The CDR3 DNA sequence: TGTGCCAGCAATAAGCTAGCGGGAGGCTACAATGAGCAGTTCTTC. The V gene is TRBV6-1, the J gene TRBJ2-1; 11 nucleotides agree with TRBD2. Germline CDR1 MNHNS, CDR2 SASEGT. The CDR3 runs 15 residues. Trimming took 7 bases from V and 3 from J; bases not matched to a gene: 5.

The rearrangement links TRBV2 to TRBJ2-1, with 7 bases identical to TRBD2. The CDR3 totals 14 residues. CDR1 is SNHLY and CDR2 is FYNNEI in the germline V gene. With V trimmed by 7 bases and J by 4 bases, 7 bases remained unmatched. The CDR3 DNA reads TGTGCCAGCACTGCAATGGGGGGGTACAATGAGCAGTTCTTC. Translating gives CASTAMGGYNEQFF.

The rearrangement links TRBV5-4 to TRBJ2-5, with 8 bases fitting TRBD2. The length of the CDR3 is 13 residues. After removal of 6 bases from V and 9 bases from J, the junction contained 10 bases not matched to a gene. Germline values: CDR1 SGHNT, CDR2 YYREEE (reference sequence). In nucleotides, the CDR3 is TGTGCCAGCAAAGGTATTAGCGGGGAGTCCCAGTACTTC. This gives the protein CASKGISGESQYF.

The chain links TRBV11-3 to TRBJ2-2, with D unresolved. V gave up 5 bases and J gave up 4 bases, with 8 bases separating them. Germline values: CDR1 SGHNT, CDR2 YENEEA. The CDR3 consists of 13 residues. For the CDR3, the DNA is TGTGCCAGCAGCCCAGACTTCACCGGGGAGCTGTTTTTT. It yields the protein CASSPDFTGELFF.

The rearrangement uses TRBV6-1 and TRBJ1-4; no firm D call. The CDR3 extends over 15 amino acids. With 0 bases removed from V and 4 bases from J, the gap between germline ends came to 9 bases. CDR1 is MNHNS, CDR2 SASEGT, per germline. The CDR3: CASSEAGRHNEKLFF. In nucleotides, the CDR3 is TGTGCCAGCAGTGAAGCGGGCAGACATAATGAAAAACTGTTTTTT.

CDR3 protein: CASSYSPGGVGEQYF. The DNA for the CDR3 is TGTGCCAGCAGTTACTCCCCAGGGGGAGTTGGGGAGCAGTACTTC. The chain has TRBV6-5 and TRBJ2-7; 7 nucleotides align to TRBD1. This CDR3 is built from 15 residues. The V segment lost 0 bases and the J segment 7 bases; nucleotides outside the gene matches: 9. CDR1 and CDR2 from the germline V gene are MNHEY and SVGAGI.

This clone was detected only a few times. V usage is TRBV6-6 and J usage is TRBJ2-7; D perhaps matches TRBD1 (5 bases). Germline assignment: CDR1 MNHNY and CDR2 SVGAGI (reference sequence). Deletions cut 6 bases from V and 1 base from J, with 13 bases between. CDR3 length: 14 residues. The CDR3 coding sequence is TGTGCCAGCAGAGCAGGGATGGGGTCCTACGAGCAGTACTTC. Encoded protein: CASRAGMGSYEQYF.

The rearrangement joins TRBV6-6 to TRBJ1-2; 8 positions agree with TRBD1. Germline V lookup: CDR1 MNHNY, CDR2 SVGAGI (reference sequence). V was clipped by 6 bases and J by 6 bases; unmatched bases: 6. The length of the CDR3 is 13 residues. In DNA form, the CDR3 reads TGTGCCAGCAGCCAGGGGGCATCTGATGGCTACACCTTC. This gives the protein CASSQGASDGYTF.

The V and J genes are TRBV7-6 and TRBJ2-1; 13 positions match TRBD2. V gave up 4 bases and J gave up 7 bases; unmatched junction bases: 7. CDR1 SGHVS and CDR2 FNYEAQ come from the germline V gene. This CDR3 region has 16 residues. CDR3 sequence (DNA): TGTGCCAGCAGCTCCGGGACTAGCGGGAAATTGAATGAGCAGTTCTTC. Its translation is CASSSGTSGKLNEQFF.

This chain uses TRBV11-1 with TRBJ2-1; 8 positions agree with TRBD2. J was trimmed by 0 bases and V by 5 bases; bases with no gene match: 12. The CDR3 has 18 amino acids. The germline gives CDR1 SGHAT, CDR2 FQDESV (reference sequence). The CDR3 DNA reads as TGTGCCAGCAGCCCGAGGGGCGGGGGGCGCGGCTCCTACAATGAGCAGTTCTTC. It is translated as CASSPRGGGRGSYNEQFF.

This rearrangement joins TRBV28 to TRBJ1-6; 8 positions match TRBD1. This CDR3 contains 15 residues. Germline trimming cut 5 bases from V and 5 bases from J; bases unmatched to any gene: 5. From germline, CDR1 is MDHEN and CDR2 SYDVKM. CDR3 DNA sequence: TGTGCCAGCAGTCAGCCGGACAGGGATAATTCACCCCTCCACTTT. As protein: CASSQPDRDNSPLHF.

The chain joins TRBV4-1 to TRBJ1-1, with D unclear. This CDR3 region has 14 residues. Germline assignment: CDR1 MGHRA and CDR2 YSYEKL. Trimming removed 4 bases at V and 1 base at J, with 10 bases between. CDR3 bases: TGCGCCAGCAGCCGCTTGACGGGGAACACTGAAGCTTTCTTT. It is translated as CASSRLTGNTEAFF.

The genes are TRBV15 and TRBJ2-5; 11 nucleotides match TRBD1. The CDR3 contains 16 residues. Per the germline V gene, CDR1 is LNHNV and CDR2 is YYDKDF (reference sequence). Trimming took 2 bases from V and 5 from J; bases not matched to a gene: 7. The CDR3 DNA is TGTGCCACCAGCAGATGGACAGGGGGCGAGAGGGAGACCCAGTACTTC. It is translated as CATSRWTGGERETQYF. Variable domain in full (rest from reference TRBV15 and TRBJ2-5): DAMVIQNPRYQVTQFGKPVTLSCSQTLNHNVMYWYQQKSSQAPKLLFHYYDKDFNNEADTPDNFQSRRPNTSFCFLDIRSPGLGDTAMYLCATSRWTGGERETQYFGPGTRLLVL.

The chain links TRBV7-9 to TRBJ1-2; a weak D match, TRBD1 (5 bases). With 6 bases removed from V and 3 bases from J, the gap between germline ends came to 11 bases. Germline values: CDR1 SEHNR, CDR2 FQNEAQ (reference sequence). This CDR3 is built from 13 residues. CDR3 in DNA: TGTGCCAGCAGGAAACAGGTGGACTATGGCTACACCTTC. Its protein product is CASRKQVDYGYTF.

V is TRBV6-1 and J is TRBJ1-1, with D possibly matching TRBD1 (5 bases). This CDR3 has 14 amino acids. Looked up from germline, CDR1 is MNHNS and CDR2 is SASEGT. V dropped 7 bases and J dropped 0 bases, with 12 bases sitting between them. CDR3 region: CASNPGALNTEAFF. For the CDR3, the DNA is TGTGCCAGCAACCCTGGGGCCTTGAACACTGAAGCTTTCTTT.

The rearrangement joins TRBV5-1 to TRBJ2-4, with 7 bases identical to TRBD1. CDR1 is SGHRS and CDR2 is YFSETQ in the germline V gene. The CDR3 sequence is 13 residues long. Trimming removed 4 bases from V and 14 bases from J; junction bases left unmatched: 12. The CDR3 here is CASSIPQGNTKYF. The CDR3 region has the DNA TGCGCCAGCAGCATCCCACAGGGGAACACAAAGTACTTC. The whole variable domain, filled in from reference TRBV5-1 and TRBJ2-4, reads KAGVTQTPRYLIKTRGQQVTLSCSPISGHRSVSWYQQTPGQGLQFLFEYFSETQRNKGNFPGRFSGRQFSNSRSEMNVSTLELGDSALYLCASSIPQGNTKYFGAGTRLSVL.

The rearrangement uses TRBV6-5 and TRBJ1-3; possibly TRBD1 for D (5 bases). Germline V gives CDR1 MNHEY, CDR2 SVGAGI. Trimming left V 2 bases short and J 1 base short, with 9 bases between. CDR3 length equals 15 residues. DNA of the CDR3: TGTGCCAGCAGTTACGGGGGGGGATCTGGAAACACCATATATTTT. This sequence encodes CASSYGGGSGNTIYF.

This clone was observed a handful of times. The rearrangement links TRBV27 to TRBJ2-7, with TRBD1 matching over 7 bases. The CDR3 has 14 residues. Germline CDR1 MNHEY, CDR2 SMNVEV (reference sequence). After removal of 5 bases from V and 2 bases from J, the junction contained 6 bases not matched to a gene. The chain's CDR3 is CASSPRTGPYEQYF. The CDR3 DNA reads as TGTGCCAGCAGTCCCCGGACAGGCCCCTACGAGCAGTACTTC.